This T cell receptor beta chain emerged from a study of post-analysis software for immune sequencing data. The study's findings and limits: About five TRBV segments were more frequent in patients than controls; TRBV5-6, TRBV5-1 and TRBV20-1 belonged to this group.

The library was made from cDNA and included unique molecular identifiers. TCRdb redid the calling of the PCR reads with MiXCR, one entry per CDR3 protein. Of hundreds of thousands of distinct CDR3 sequences in the sample, less than 35% were seen once. As regards this clonotype: The target antigen is unknown.

The V gene's germline CDR1 is SGHTA and CDR2 FQGNSA. The CDR3 spans 17 residues. V was pared by 3 bases and J by 0 bases, with 18 bases between. The receptor comes from a girl aged 5 to 17 with multiple sclerosis. Source material: blood. This chain joins TRBV7-2 and TRBJ2-7, with a possible D match to TRBD2 (6 bases). The CDR3, as DNA: TGTGCCAGCAGCTTTCCAAGAGGTGGGGGGAGCTCCTACGAGCAGTACTTC. Protein sequence: CASSFPRGGGSSYEQYF.